In this sample, the clone carrying this T cell receptor (beta chain) turned up a few times. The data stem from a study of blood T cell repertoires in COVID-19. Some clones are missing from TCRdb's copy, which holds only in-frame ones; the method was immunoSEQ multiplex PCR. The sample records 150,000 to 200,000 clones, approximately 88% being singletons. This CDR3 comprises 13 residues. V was pared by 0 bases and J by 13 bases, with 10 bases of the junction left unmatched. Germline V gene sequence: CDR1 GTSNPN, CDR2 SVGIG (reference sequence). The specimen was peripheral blood. The sequence was obtained from a human donor in a cohort sampled during active COVID-19. The rearrangement links TRBV30 to TRBJ1-2, with 8 bases fitting TRBD1. The CDR3 sequence is CAWSVRDRPGGTF. The DNA of the CDR3 is TGTGCCTGGAGTGTACGGGACAGGCCGGGAGGCACCTTC.